Sequencing of this T cell receptor (beta chain) was carried out in a study of cytomegalovirus exposure and HLA in healthy donors. The overall study: Unique TCRs from HLA-typed donors, around 93 million of them, were held in an early data release.

Points from the study as a whole: When a later analysis was performed, an Asian-associated ancestry cluster reportedly had fewer N-insertions than the roughly 670-donor mean. Earlier analysis found most TCR beta V segments productive about 87% or about 30% of the time.

Unrecorded immune exposure was likely among donors, who were nominally healthy when sampled. Use of 60 Vbeta and 13 Jbeta primers characterized the PCR. Libraries were prepared by immunoSEQ multiplex PCR; TCRdb keeps only in-frame clonotypes and omits some of them. The table includes over 110,000 clones, roughly 74% detected once. For this clone: The target antigen is unknown.

Trimming took 1 base from V and 6 from J, leaving 16 bases between them. CDR1 MGHRA and CDR2 YSYEKL come from the germline V gene. CDR3 length equals 15 residues. The sequencing sample was made of PBMCs. The chain employs TRBV4-1 and TRBJ2-7, with D possibly matching TRBD2 (6 bases). The sequence came from a woman aged 35 to 49 in good health and CMV-seropositive. The CDR3 here is CASSQVGLARPEQYF. In DNA, the CDR3 is TGCGCCAGCAGCCAAGTTGGGCTAGCGAGACCCGAGCAGTACTTC.